The clone carrying this T cell receptor (beta chain) was picked up a small number of times. Per the authors' pipeline: Amplification of reference gene primers provided the estimated nucleated cell counts. Some clones are missing from TCRdb's copy, which holds only in-frame ones; the method was immunoSEQ multiplex PCR. Clone size and V and J calls were adopted from that table, with D and trimming inferred from the DNA. The sample yields around 200,000 clones, about 85% seen once. The entry originates in a study of blood T cell repertoires in COVID-19. About the research overall: The origin of the acute and convalescent COVID-19 samples was the United States, Italy and Spain.

The CDR3 is 15 amino acids. With 0 bases clipped from V and 9 bases from J, the junction kept 7 bases outside the gene matches. Germline V gene lookup returns CDR1 SGHRS and CDR2 YFSETQ. The chain couples TRBV5-1 to TRBJ2-1; 9 positions match TRBD1. Sequenced input: peripheral blood. The clonotype originates from a woman over 75 with acute or convalescent COVID-19. The CDR3 spells CASSLEGTGYGEQFF. As DNA, the CDR3 is TGCGCCAGCAGCTTGGAGGGGACAGGGTACGGTGAGCAGTTCTTC.